These 18 T cell receptor beta chains share one sample of origin, sequenced in a study of T-cell reconstitution after alpha-beta-depleted transplantation in children. Unique molecular identifiers were incorporated when the TCRbeta library was constructed. TCRdb itself ran the PCR reads through MiXCR, one entry per CDR3 protein. The repertoire holds fewer than 500,000 distinct CDR3 sequences, with approximately 41% as singletons. The specimen was PBMCs, collected before TCRalphabeta/CD19-depleted stem cell transplant. These receptors were taken from a girl under 10 years old with aplastic anemia, due to receive a stem cell transplant.

The chain has TRBV27 and TRBJ2-1; 9 bases are a match to TRBD2. The CDR3 length is 15 residues. CDR1 is MNHEY and CDR2 is SMNVEV in the germline V gene (reference sequence). V lost 5 bases, J lost 4 bases, and 6 bases stayed unmatched. The CDR3 protein is CASSPRTSVYNEQFF. The CDR3, as DNA: TGTGCCAGCAGTCCACGGACTAGCGTTTACAATGAGCAGTTCTTC.

This clonotype was seen just once. The chain combines TRBV20-1 with TRBJ2-7; D is perhaps TRBD1 (5 bases). CDR3 size: 16 residues. Germline V gene sequence: CDR1 DFQATT, CDR2 SNEGSKA (reference sequence). The CDR3 bases are TGCAGCTTCTCGGGCGCGTCTACAGGCATGCCCTACGAGCAGTACTTC. This gives the protein CSFSGASTGMPYEQYF.

In this sample, this clonotype turned up many times. J is TRBJ1-2 and V is TRBV14; D ambiguous. The V and J ends lost 0 bases and 4 bases respectively, with 12 bases between them. Germline V CDR1 and CDR2: SGHDN, FVKESK. CDR3 length: 15 residues. In nucleotides, the CDR3 is TGTGCCAGCAGCCAAGAGAACGAGGCCTTCTATGGCTACACCTTC. This sequence encodes CASSQENEAFYGYTF.

This clonotype has at least ten counts. V and J are TRBV7-2 and TRBJ2-3; 8 nucleotides match TRBD2. The CDR3 extends over 17 amino acids. The ends lost 3 bases at V and 8 bases at J; junction bases unmatched: 16. Looked up from germline, CDR1 is SGHTA and CDR2 is FQGNSA. The CDR3 spells CASSFPPTSERRSTQYF. In DNA, the CDR3 is TGTGCCAGCAGCTTTCCCCCGACTAGCGAGAGGCGGAGTACGCAGTATTTT.

Only a few counts were recorded for this clonotype. The rearrangement links TRBV27 to TRBJ1-2; tentative D call: TRBD1 (5 bases). Germline-derived CDR1 and CDR2 are MNHEY and SMNVEV (reference sequence). The CDR3 extends over 16 amino acids. Trimming left V 6 bases short and J 5 bases short, with 22 bases between. CDR3 sequence reads: CASSPYHSDSHYGYTF. CDR3 coding DNA: TGTGCCAGCAGCCCATACCACTCCGACAGTCATTATGGCTACACCTTC.

The chain carries TRBV9 and TRBJ2-5; TRBD1 aligns across 9 bases. Looked up from germline, CDR1 is SGDLS and CDR2 is YYNGEE. The CDR3 length is 13 residues. J was trimmed by 6 bases and V by 3 bases; bases with no gene match: 3. The CDR3, as DNA: TGTGCCAGCAGCGACGGGACAGGGAAGACCCAGTACTTC. Translated, it gives CASSDGTGKTQYF.

J is TRBJ2-1 and V is TRBV20-1; 7 bases map to TRBD2. CDR3 length equals 17 residues. Trimming took 0 bases from V and 4 from J; bases not matched to a gene: 12. Germline values: CDR1 DFQATT, CDR2 SNEGSKA (reference sequence). CDR3 DNA sequence: TGCAGTGCTAGAGATAATTCGCTAGCGGCTATTTACAATGAGCAGTTCTTC. Amino acids: CSARDNSLAAIYNEQFF.

In its sample, this clonotype was seen many times. The V and J genes are TRBV5-6 and TRBJ2-7, with no clear D. The CDR3 has 15 residues. The ends were cut back, 2 bases at V and 0 bases at J, with 12 bases in the middle. CDR1 is SGHDT, CDR2 YYEEEE, per germline. CDR3 amino acids: CASSLGGASSYEQYF. CDR3 sequence (DNA): TGTGCCAGCAGCTTAGGCGGCGCGAGCTCCTACGAGCAGTACTTC.

The V gene is TRBV5-1, the J gene TRBJ1-2; 12 nucleotides agree with TRBD1. Germline V gene lookup returns CDR1 SGHRS and CDR2 YFSETQ. V lost 0 bases, J lost 7 bases, and 4 bases stayed unmatched. The CDR3 consists of 15 residues. CDR3 sequence (DNA): TGCGCCAGCAGCTTGGTGGGACAGGGGGCTTCTGGCTACACCTTC. It encodes CASSLVGQGASGYTF.

This clonotype was picked up a small number of times. The chain combines TRBV29-1 with TRBJ1-1; D is possibly TRBD1 (5 bases). CDR1 SQVTM and CDR2 ANQGSEA come from the germline V gene. This CDR3 contains 11 residues. The V and J ends lost 7 bases and 8 bases respectively, with 14 bases between them. The CDR3 spells CSAVGQGEAFF. CDR3 nucleotide sequence: TGCAGCGCCGTCGGGCAGGGAGAAGCTTTCTTT.

J is TRBJ2-7 and V is TRBV7-2; 8 positions match TRBD2. Looked up from germline, CDR1 is SGHTA and CDR2 is FQGNSA. V dropped 1 base and J dropped 2; count of bases not matched to a gene: 4. This CDR3 is built from 15 residues. The CDR3 region is CASSLGLARAYEQYF. The CDR3, as DNA: TGTGCCAGCAGCTTAGGACTAGCGAGGGCCTACGAGCAGTACTTC.

This chain uses TRBV14 with TRBJ2-2; D uncertain. The CDR3 runs to 15 residues. Looked up from germline, CDR1 is SGHDN and CDR2 is FVKESK. Trimming pared 0 bases from V and 6 bases from J, leaving 11 bases between. The CDR3 region has the DNA TGTGCCAGCAGCCAAGACCGGTTTAGGGCCGGGGAGCTGTTTTTT. Translated: CASSQDRFRAGELFF.

This clonotype has at least ten counts. V and J are TRBV3-1 and TRBJ2-1, with a possible D match to TRBD2 (6 bases). Germline loops: CDR1 LGHDT, CDR2 YNNKEL (reference sequence). V was pared by 2 bases and J by 5 bases, with 10 bases between. This CDR3 contains 14 residues. CDR3 protein: CASSQRGGNNEQFF. The CDR3 DNA is TGTGCCAGCAGCCAAAGGGGAGGCAACAATGAGCAGTTCTTC.

In this sample, this clonotype turned up a few times. The chain employs TRBV9 and TRBJ1-3; D not certain. V gave up 0 bases and J gave up 0 bases, with 10 bases separating them. Germline V gene sequence: CDR1 SGDLS, CDR2 YYNGEE. CDR3 length equals 16 residues. CDR3 DNA: TGTGCCAGCAGCGTAGCGGACCCAAACTCTGGAAACACCATATATTTT. It yields the protein CASSVADPNSGNTIYF.

This clonotype was counted ten times or more. This sequence joins TRBV4-1 and TRBJ2-2, with 15 positions matching TRBD2. After removal of 4 bases from V and 8 bases from J, the junction contained 8 bases not matched to a gene. CDR1 is MGHRA, CDR2 YSYEKL, per germline. This CDR3 is built from 17 residues. The CDR3 is CASSLLPGLAGGGELFF. The CDR3 coding sequence is TGCGCCAGCAGCCTTCTTCCGGGACTAGCGGGAGGTGGGGAGCTGTTTTTT.

The J gene is TRBJ2-5, the V gene TRBV4-2, with 9 bases that match TRBD1. Per germline, CDR1 LGHNA and CDR2 YNFKEQ. V dropped 4 bases and J dropped 4; count of bases not matched to a gene: 10. The CDR3 has 16 residues. CDR3 DNA: TGTGCCAGCAGCCCTCATCCGGGACAGGGTCTAGAGACCCAGTACTTC. Its translation: CASSPHPGQGLETQYF.

The chain couples TRBV4-2 to TRBJ1-1; no clear D. Germline V CDR1 and CDR2: LGHNA, YNFKEQ. V was pared by 1 base and J by 7 bases, with 16 bases between. The CDR3 runs to 15 residues. The CDR3 DNA sequence: TGTGCCAGCAGCCAAGGCCTTCCAACAGAGGGTGAAGCTTTCTTT. It is translated as CASSQGLPTEGEAFF.

The chain links TRBV6-1 to TRBJ2-3; 11 bases are shared with TRBD2. CDR3 length: 18 residues. Germline CDR1 and CDR2: MNHNS and SASEGT. Trimming cost V 6 bases and J 4 bases; bases outside gene matches: 15. Written as DNA, the CDR3 is TGTGCCAGCAGGCTTTCTCTGGGACTAGCGGAGGGGGCAGATACGCAGTATTTT. Translating gives CASRLSLGLAEGADTQYF.